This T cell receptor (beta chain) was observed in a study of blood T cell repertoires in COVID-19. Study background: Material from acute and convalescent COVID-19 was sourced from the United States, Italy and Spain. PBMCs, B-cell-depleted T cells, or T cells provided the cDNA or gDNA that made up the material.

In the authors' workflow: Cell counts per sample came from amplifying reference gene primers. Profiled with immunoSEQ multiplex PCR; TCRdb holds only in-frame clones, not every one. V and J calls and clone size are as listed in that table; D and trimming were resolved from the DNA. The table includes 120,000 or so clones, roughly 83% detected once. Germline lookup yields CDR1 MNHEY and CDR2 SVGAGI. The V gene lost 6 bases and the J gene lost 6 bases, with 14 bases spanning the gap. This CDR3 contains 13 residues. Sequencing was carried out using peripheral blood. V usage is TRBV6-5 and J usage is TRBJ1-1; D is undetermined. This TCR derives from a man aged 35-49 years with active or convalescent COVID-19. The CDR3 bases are TGTGCCAGCAGCCTACCCGGGGTGGCTGAAGCTTTCTTT. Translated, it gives CASSLPGVAEAFF.